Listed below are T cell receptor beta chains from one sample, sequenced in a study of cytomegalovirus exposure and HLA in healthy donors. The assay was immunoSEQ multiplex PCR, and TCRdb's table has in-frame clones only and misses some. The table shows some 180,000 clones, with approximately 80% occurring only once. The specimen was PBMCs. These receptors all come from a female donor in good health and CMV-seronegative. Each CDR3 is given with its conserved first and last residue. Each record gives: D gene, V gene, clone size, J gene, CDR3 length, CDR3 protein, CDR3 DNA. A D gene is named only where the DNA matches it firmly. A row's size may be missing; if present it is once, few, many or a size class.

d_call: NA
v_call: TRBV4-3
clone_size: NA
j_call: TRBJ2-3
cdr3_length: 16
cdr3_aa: CASSQVTAESTDTQYF
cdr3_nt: TGCGCCAGCAGCCAAGTTACAGCGGAAAGCACAGATACGCAGTATTTT

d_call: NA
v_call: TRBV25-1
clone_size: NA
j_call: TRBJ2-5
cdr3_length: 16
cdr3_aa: CASTERRGGPQETQYF
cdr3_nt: TGTGCCAGCACCGAAAGGAGGGGGGGCCCCCAGGAGACCCAGTACTTC

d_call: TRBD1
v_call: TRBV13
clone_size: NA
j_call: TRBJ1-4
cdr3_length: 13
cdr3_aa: CASSRTGDEKLFF
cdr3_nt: TGTGCCAGCTCCAGGACAGGGGATGAAAAACTGTTTTTT

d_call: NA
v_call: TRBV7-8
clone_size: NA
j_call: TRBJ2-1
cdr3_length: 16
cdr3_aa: CASRTKGTGGIGEQFF
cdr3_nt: TGTGCCAGCAGGACTAAAGGGACTGGCGGGATAGGTGAGCAGTTCTTC

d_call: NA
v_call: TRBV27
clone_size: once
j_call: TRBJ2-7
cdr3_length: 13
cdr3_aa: CASSLGATYEQYF
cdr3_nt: TGTGCCAGCAGCCTAGGCGCAACCTACGAGCAGTACTTC

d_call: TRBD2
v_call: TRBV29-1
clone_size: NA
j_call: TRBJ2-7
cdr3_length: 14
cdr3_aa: CSPLKRESPYEQYF
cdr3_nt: TGCAGCCCCCTAAAGCGGGAGTCCCCCTACGAGCAGTACTTC

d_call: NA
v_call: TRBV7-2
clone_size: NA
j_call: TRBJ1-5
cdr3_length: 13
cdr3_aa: CASSLKGDQPQHF
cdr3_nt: TGTGCCAGCAGCCTTAAGGGGGATCAGCCCCAGCATTTT

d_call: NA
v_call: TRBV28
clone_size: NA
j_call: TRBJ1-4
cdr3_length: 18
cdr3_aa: CASSFPIDTPATNEKLFF
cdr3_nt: TGTGCCAGCAGTTTCCCGATCGACACACCCGCAACTAATGAAAAACTGTTTTTT

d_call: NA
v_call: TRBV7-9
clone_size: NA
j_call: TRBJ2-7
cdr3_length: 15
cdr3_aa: CASSLESSRRSEQYF
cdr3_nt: TGTGCCAGCAGCTTAGAAAGCTCCCGTCGTTCCGAGCAGTACTTC

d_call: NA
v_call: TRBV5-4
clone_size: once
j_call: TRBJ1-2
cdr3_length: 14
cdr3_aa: CASSLGLTTYGYTF
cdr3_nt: TGTGCCAGCAGCCTCGGACTGACGACCTATGGCTACACCTTC

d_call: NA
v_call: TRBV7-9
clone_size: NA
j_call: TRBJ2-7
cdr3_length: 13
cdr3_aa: CASSLAQSYEQYF
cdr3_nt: TGTGCCAGCAGCTTAGCGCAGTCCTACGAGCAGTACTTC

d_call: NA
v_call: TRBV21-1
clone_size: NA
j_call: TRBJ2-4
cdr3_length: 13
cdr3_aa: CASSKGAQNIQYF
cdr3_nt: TGTGCCAGCAGTAAGGGGGCCCAAAACATTCAGTACTTC

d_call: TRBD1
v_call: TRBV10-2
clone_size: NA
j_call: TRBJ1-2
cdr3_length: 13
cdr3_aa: CASSPDRNYGYTF
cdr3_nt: TGCGCCAGCAGCCCGGACAGGAACTATGGCTACACCTTC

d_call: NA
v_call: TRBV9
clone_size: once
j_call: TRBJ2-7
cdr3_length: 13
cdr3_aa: CASSPGQSYEQYF
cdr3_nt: TGTGCCAGCAGCCCCGGACAGTCCTACGAGCAGTACTTC

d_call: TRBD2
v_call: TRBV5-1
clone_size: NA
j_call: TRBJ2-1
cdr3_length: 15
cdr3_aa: CASSLGLAGGKLWFF
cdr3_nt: TGCGCCAGCAGCTTGGGACTAGCGGGGGGAAAGCTCTGGTTCTTC

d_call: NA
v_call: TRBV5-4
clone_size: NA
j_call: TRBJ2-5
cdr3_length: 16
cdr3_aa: CASSLMGLGNQETQYF
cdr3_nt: TGTGCCAGCAGCTTGATGGGACTGGGCAACCAAGAGACCCAGTACTTC

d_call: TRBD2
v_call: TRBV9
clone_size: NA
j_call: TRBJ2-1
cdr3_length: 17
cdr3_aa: CASSPRLAGLSYNEQFF
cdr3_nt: TGTGCCAGCAGCCCACGACTAGCGGGACTCTCCTACAATGAGCAGTTCTTC

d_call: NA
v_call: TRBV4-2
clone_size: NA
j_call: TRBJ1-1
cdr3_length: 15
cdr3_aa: CASSQDQGKNTEAFF
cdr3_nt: TGTGCCAGCAGCCAAGATCAGGGAAAGAACACTGAAGCTTTCTTT

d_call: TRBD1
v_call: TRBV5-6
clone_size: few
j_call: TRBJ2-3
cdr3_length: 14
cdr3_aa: CASSSGQGADTQYF
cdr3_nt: TGTGCCAGCAGCTCCGGACAGGGGGCAGATACGCAGTATTTT

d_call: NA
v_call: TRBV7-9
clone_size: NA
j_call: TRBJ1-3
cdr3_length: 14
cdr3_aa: CASRTDRPGNTIYF
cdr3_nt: TGTGCCAGCAGAACAGACAGGCCTGGGAACACCATATATTTT

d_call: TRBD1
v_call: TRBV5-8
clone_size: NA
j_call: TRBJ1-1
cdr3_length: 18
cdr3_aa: CASSLPASEQGVWTEAFF
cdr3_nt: TGTGCCAGCAGCTTGCCCGCGAGCGAACAGGGGGTTTGGACTGAAGCTTTCTTT

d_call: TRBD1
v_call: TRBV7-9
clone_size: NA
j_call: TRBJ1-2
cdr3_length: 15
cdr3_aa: CASSSPGTVLFGYTF
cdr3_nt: TGTGCCAGCAGCTCGCCCGGGACAGTTCTCTTTGGCTACACCTTC

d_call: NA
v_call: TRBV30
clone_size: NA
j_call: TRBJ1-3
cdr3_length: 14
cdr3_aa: CAWSPPLNGNTIYF
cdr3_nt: TGTGCCTGGAGTCCCCCCTTAAATGGAAACACCATATATTTT

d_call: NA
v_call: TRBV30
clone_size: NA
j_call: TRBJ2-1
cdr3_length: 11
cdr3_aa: CAWAGGNEQFF
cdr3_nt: TGTGCCTGGGCGGGCGGGAATGAGCAGTTCTTC

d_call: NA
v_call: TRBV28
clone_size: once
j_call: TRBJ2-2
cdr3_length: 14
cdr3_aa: CASSLMAGTGELFF
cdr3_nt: TGTGCCAGCAGTTTAATGGCAGGCACCGGGGAGCTGTTTTTT